The 26 T cell receptor beta chains reported below all come from one sample, sequenced in a study of response to subunit inactivated influenza vaccine. Via MiXCR, TCRdb re-called the RT-PCR reads, giving one row per CDR3 protein. The sample yields roughly 700,000 distinct CDR3 sequences, around 13% seen once. The sequenced sample was PBMCs from blood, obtained around 14 days before vaccination. These receptors were collected from a man aged 45-65 years who received an inactivated influenza vaccine.

This clonotype was counted between two and nine times. The gene calls are TRBV20-1 and TRBJ1-2; D is unclear. V dropped 7 bases and J dropped 8 bases, with 11 bases sitting between them. This CDR3 has 10 residues. Looked up from germline, CDR1 is DFQATT and CDR2 is SNEGSKA (reference sequence). CDR3 sequence: CSVSPRGYTF. The CDR3 region has the DNA TGCAGTGTCTCACCGCGGGGCTACACCTTC.

This clonotype has just a few counts. The chain uses TRBV4-2 and TRBJ1-4, with D possibly matching TRBD1 (6 bases). V was trimmed by 1 base and J by 8 bases, leaving 11 bases between them. Germline V gene sequence: CDR1 LGHNA, CDR2 YNFKEQ. The CDR3 consists of 14 residues. CDR3 residues: CASSQAGAREKLFF. In DNA form, the CDR3 reads TGTGCCAGCAGCCAAGCAGGGGCTCGAGAAAAACTGTTTTTT.

This clonotype occurred a few times. This chain links TRBV5-1 with TRBJ2-5; 7 bases fit TRBD1. CDR3 length equals 15 residues. V was pared by 1 base and J by 4 bases, with 7 bases of the junction left unmatched. CDR1 is SGHRS, CDR2 YFSETQ, per germline. In nucleotides, the CDR3 is TGCGCCAGCAGCTTGAGGGTCACAGGGGCAGAGACCCAGTACTTC. This translates into CASSLRVTGAETQYF. Filled out from reference TRBV5-1 and TRBJ2-5, the complete variable domain reads KAGVTQTPRYLIKTRGQQVTLSCSPISGHRSVSWYQQTPGQGLQFLFEYFSETQRNKGNFPGRFSGRQFSNSRSEMNVSTLELGDSALYLCASSLRVTGAETQYFGPGTRLLVL.

CDR3 sequence: CSVMSVGNHLAGANVLTF. CDR3 nucleotide sequence: TGCAGCGTTATGAGTGTGGGGAATCACCTAGCTGGGGCCAACGTCCTGACTTTC. The chain recombines TRBV29-1 with TRBJ2-6; D not certain. V was cut by 5 bases and J by 2 bases, with 22 bases left in between. Per germline, CDR1 SQVTM and CDR2 ANQGSEA. This CDR3 has 18 amino acids.

This clonotype was observed a handful of times. The chain combines TRBV7-2 with TRBJ2-7; 14 nucleotides agree with TRBD2. J was trimmed by 6 bases and V by 4 bases; bases with no gene match: 8. CDR1 and CDR2 from the germline V gene are SGHTA and FQGNSA. The CDR3 sequence is 16 residues long. CDR3 in DNA: TGTGCCAGCAGCTCCCGGACTAGCGGGAGGAGTCGCGAGCAGTACTTC. This codes for CASSSRTSGRSREQYF. Full variable domain (remainder filled in from reference TRBV7-2 and TRBJ2-7): GAGVSQSPSNKVTEKGKDVELRCDPISGHTALYWYRQSLGQGLEFLIYFQGNSAPDKSGLPSDRFSAERTGGSVSTLTIQRTQQEDSAVYLCASSSRTSGRSREQYFGPGTRLTVT.

This chain links TRBV19 with TRBJ2-1, with a tentative D call TRBD1 (5 bases). The CDR3 contains 16 residues. The germline V and J ends were trimmed by 4 bases and 0 bases, with 13 bases remaining between them. Germline CDR1 is LNHDA and CDR2 is SQIVND (reference sequence). This CDR3 is CASSSERQSSYNEQFF. For the CDR3, the DNA is TGTGCCAGTAGTAGCGAGCGACAGAGCTCCTACAATGAGCAGTTCTTC.

The rearrangement uses TRBV4-3 and TRBJ2-2, with no clear D. Trimming pared 0 bases from V and 4 bases from J, leaving 9 bases between. Germline loops: CDR1 LGHNA, CDR2 YSLEER. CDR3 size: 15 residues. The chain's CDR3 is CASSQDGTLTGELFF. The CDR3 DNA is TGCGCCAGCAGCCAAGATGGCACACTCACCGGGGAGCTGTTTTTT.

The sample holds a few counts of this clonotype. The rearrangement uses TRBV27 and TRBJ1-2, with 12 bases aligning to TRBD1. The length of the CDR3 is 15 residues. Germline V gives CDR1 MNHEY, CDR2 SMNVEV (reference sequence). With 4 bases clipped from V and 5 bases from J, the junction kept 5 bases outside the gene matches. The CDR3 here is CASSYGTGGAYGYTF. The DNA of the CDR3 is TGTGCCAGCAGTTATGGGACAGGGGGCGCGTATGGCTACACCTTC.

The chain carries TRBV20-1 and TRBJ2-6, with D hard to call. Germline CDR1 is DFQATT and CDR2 is SNEGSKA (reference sequence). The germline V and J ends were trimmed by 0 bases and 0 bases, with 9 bases remaining between them. CDR3 size: 16 residues. In DNA, the CDR3 is TGCAGTGCTAGAGACCACCACTCCTCTGGGGCCAACGTCCTGACTTTC. Residues: CSARDHHSSGANVLTF.

The genes are TRBV12-3 or TRBV12-4 and TRBJ1-2, with a possible D match to TRBD1 (6 bases). V was pared by 6 bases and J by 4 bases, with 12 bases between. This CDR3 has 13 amino acids. This chain's CDR3 is CASRPDSLYGYTF. The CDR3 DNA follows: TGTGCCAGCAGACCGGACAGCCTCTATGGCTACACCTTC.

This clonotype was detected only a few times. The V call is TRBV5-1, the J call TRBJ2-1; a possible D gene is TRBD2 (5 bases). V was shortened by 4 bases and J by 9 bases, with 17 bases between the two germline ends. The CDR3 covers 14 residues. Per germline, CDR1 SGHRS and CDR2 YFSETQ. DNA for the CDR3: TGCGCCAGCAGCGAAGGCGACTACCTCATTGAGCAGTTCTTC. The encoded protein is CASSEGDYLIEQFF.

This clonotype was observed a few times. This chain uses TRBV20-1 with TRBJ2-7, with D possibly called TRBD1 or TRBD2 (6 bases each). Germline V CDR1 and CDR2: DFQATT, SNEGSKA (reference sequence). Between the trimmed V and J ends, which lost 5 bases and 5 bases, there was a span of 19 bases. This CDR3 spans 14 amino acids. The DNA of the CDR3 is TGCAGTGCTCGGCGGGATACCAGGGGTAACGAGCAGTACTTC. It translates to CSARRDTRGNEQYF.

In its sample, this clonotype was seen a few times. The chain has TRBV28 and TRBJ2-1; the match to TRBD1 covers 8 bases. This CDR3 region has 16 residues. V lost 4 bases to trimming and J lost 6 bases; unmatched junction nucleotides: 11. From germline, CDR1 is MDHEN and CDR2 SYDVKM. The CDR3 DNA reads as TGTGCCAGCAGTTCCGGACAGGGTGTAGTCGGCAATGAGCAGTTCTTC. Its protein product is CASSSGQGVVGNEQFF.

There are a few counts of this clonotype. The V call is TRBV5-5, the J call TRBJ1-5; D is unclear. Germline CDR1 and CDR2: SGHKS and YYEKEE (reference sequence). V lost 1 base to trimming and J lost 0 bases, with 8 bases between them. The CDR3 contains 15 residues. The CDR3 DNA follows: TGTGCCAGCAGCTTGTTGGCCGCTAGCAATCAGCCCCAGCATTTT. Its translation is CASSLLAASNQPQHF.

This clonotype showed up just a few times. J is TRBJ2-1 and V is TRBV5-1; TRBD2 agrees at 11 bases. V shed 2 bases and J 8 bases; nucleotides not matched to a gene: 12. Per germline, CDR1 SGHRS and CDR2 YFSETQ. The CDR3 runs to 17 residues. CDR3 in DNA: TGCGCCAGCAGCTTAAATAGCGGGAGGGAAAAAGCCCATGAGCAGTTCTTC. This codes for CASSLNSGREKAHEQFF.

This chain uses TRBV9 with TRBJ2-3, with 9 bases fitting TRBD1. Germline-derived CDR1 and CDR2 are SGDLS and YYNGEE. The CDR3 runs to 16 residues. V shed 3 bases, J shed 0 bases, and the junction held 5 bases outside the gene matches. CDR3 in amino acids: CASSEETGGSTDTQYF. The CDR3 region has the DNA TGTGCCAGCAGCGAGGAGACAGGGGGAAGCACAGATACGCAGTATTTT.

The chain recombines TRBV5-1 with TRBJ2-2; 10 bases map to TRBD2. The CDR3 sequence is 16 residues long. CDR1 is SGHRS and CDR2 is YFSETQ in the germline V gene. With V trimmed by 4 bases and J by 5 bases, 8 bases remained unmatched. The CDR3: CASSPHASGSTGELFF. The CDR3, as DNA: TGCGCCAGCAGCCCCCACGCTAGCGGGAGTACCGGGGAGCTGTTTTTT.

The rearrangement uses TRBV15 and TRBJ2-7; D is tentatively TRBD1 or TRBD2 (6 bases each). The CDR3 runs to 13 residues. The germline V gene has CDR1 LNHNV and CDR2 YYDKDF (reference sequence). V lost 5 bases, J lost 10 bases, and 18 bases lay in between. The CDR3: CATSGGPHSYQYF. As DNA, the CDR3 is TGTGCCACCAGCGGGGGGCCACATTCATATCAGTACTTC.

The rearrangement joins TRBV20-1 to TRBJ2-7; no firm D call. Trimming removed 3 bases at V and 1 base at J, with 10 bases between. The CDR3 extends over 13 amino acids. Per the germline V gene, CDR1 is DFQATT and CDR2 is SNEGSKA (reference sequence). As DNA, the CDR3 is TGCAGTGCTAGCCACATTAGTTCCTACGAGCAGTACTTC. This gives the protein CSASHISSYEQYF.

There are a few counts of this clonotype. This chain links TRBV20-1 with TRBJ1-2; possible D gene TRBD1, 5 bases. The length of the CDR3 is 13 residues. V was clipped by 1 base and J by 4 bases, with 10 bases between them. Germline V CDR1 and CDR2: DFQATT, SNEGSKA (reference sequence). Here the CDR3 DNA reads TGCAGTGCTAGAGCGGGACTGGCCTATGGCTACACCTTC. Encoded protein: CSARAGLAYGYTF.

The genes are TRBV28 and TRBJ2-2; TRBD2 matches 7 bases. The CDR3 is made up of 14 amino acids. Germline CDR1 MDHEN, CDR2 SYDVKM. V shed 8 bases and J 5 bases; nucleotides not matched to a gene: 8. CDR3 DNA sequence: TGTGCCAGCGGGGGGGACTACCTAACCGGGGAGCTGTTTTTT. Translating it yields CASGGDYLTGELFF.

The chain is built from TRBV3-1 and TRBJ2-1, with 12 bases lining up with TRBD2. The V gene end was trimmed by 4 bases and the J gene end by 7 bases; junction bases not matched to a gene: 5. The germline CDR1 and CDR2 sequences are LGHDT and YNNKEL (reference sequence). The CDR3 sequence is 15 residues long. CDR3: CASSPRTSGMNEQFF. The CDR3 DNA is TGTGCCAGCAGCCCGCGGACTAGCGGGATGAATGAGCAGTTCTTC.

The V and J genes are TRBV28 and TRBJ2-7; TRBD2 aligns across 15 bases. CDR3 length: 17 residues. Germline CDR1 MDHEN, CDR2 SYDVKM. The trim removed 4 bases at V and 4 bases at J, leaving 8 bases unmatched. The chain's CDR3 is CASSSRTSGGGTYEQYF. CDR3 sequence (DNA): TGTGCCAGCAGTTCTCGGACTAGCGGGGGGGGGACGTACGAGCAGTACTTC.

V usage is TRBV6-1 and J usage is TRBJ2-7; 9 positions match TRBD2. V lost 6 bases, J lost 3 bases, and 6 bases stayed unmatched. The germline V gene encodes CDR1 MNHNS and CDR2 SASEGT. The CDR3 sequence is 14 residues long. CDR3 coding DNA: TGTGCCAGCAGCCAAAGCGGGAGGAACTACGAGCAGTACTTC. It translates to CASSQSGRNYEQYF.

This clonotype was recorded at least ten times. This chain connects TRBV12-3 or TRBV12-4 to TRBJ2-2; 9 bases fit TRBD2. The CDR3 sequence is 15 residues long. Trimming took 3 bases from V and 7 from J; bases not matched to a gene: 6. The CDR3 here is CASSFLAGRGGELFF. The CDR3 region has the DNA TGTGCCAGCAGTTTCCTAGCGGGAAGGGGCGGGGAGCTGTTTTTT.

This clonotype was detected many times. V gene TRBV14 combines with J gene TRBJ1-2; D unresolved. The CDR3 is made up of 15 amino acids. The V gene lost 1 base and the J gene lost 4 bases, with 13 bases spanning the gap. Germline loops: CDR1 SGHDN, CDR2 FVKESK. The CDR3 DNA reads as TGTGCCAGCAGCCAAGCTGGGTCGGGAGCCTATGGCTACACCTTC. Translation: CASSQAGSGAYGYTF.